This TCR beta chain was identified in a study of shared clonotypes between healthy human individuals. At the level of the study: The donors, a couple of women and a few men, were aged 18 to 49. Donors had three CD4 naive, three CD4 memory, two CD8 naive and one CD8 memory plate apiece.

CDR1 is SGHVS and CDR2 is FQNEAQ in the germline V gene. Trimming cost V 1 base and J 9 bases, with 7 bases left between them. This CDR3 contains 12 residues. Libraries were prepared by immunoSEQ multiplex PCR; TCRdb keeps only in-frame clonotypes and omits some of them. Of approximately 980,000 clones in the sample, less than 85% were seen once. Of note for this clone: Distinct nucleotide sequences in the sample also encode this CDR3.

This clonotype originated in a man younger than 35 in good health. The source material was memory CD4+ T cells sorted from blood. Sample subset: CD45RA-negative fraction. V usage is TRBV7-8 and J usage is TRBJ2-1, with D uncertain. CDR3: CASSLVMGEQFF. The CDR3 region has the DNA TGTGCCAGCAGCTTAGTCATGGGTGAGCAGTTCTTC.